The rows below give T cell receptor beta chains drawn from one sample of a study of blood T cell repertoires in COVID-19. Repertoires were generated with immunoSEQ multiplex PCR, while TCRdb's copy carries only in-frame clones and drops some. The sample includes about 190,000 clones, 85% to 90% seen only once; the top ten take roughly 24%. The specimen was PBMCs or T cells enriched from blood (not recorded which). The receptors derive from a woman between 40 and 50 years old in a cohort exposed to, infected with or recovered from COVID-19 (not recorded which). Each CDR3 is given with its conserved first and last residue.

j_gene: TRBJ2-1; v_gene: TRBV7-9; CDR3aa: CASSLPLAGDNEQFF
j_gene: TRBJ2-5; v_gene: TRBV6-1; CDR3aa: CATTQRASGETQYF
j_gene: TRBJ2-1; v_gene: TRBV5-1; CDR3aa: CASSLPSLPGLPAYNEQFF
j_gene: TRBJ1-1; v_gene: TRBV6-5; CDR3aa: CASSSPARMNTEAFF
j_gene: TRBJ2-7; v_gene: TRBV11-2; CDR3aa: CASRRASSYEQYF
j_gene: TRBJ1-1; v_gene: TRBV29-1; CDR3aa: CSVEIGQGEAFF
j_gene: TRBJ1-1; v_gene: TRBV2; CDR3aa: CASRKGAVGARAFF
j_gene: TRBJ2-3; v_gene: TRBV20-1; CDR3aa: CSARNGTQYF
j_gene: TRBJ2-2; v_gene: TRBV27; CDR3aa: CATTSGTESEHRGAVF
j_gene: TRBJ1-5; v_gene: TRBV6-5; CDR3aa: CASSYDDRRDQPQHF
j_gene: TRBJ2-3; v_gene: TRBV28; CDR3aa: CASSSAGVADTQYF
j_gene: TRBJ2-5; v_gene: TRBV2; CDR3aa: CASSDREGLAGISGLQETQYF
j_gene: TRBJ1-1; v_gene: TRBV12-3/TRBV12-4; CDR3aa: CASSLQPQGEAFF
j_gene: TRBJ1-1; v_gene: TRBV7-9; CDR3aa: CASLRGTEAFF
j_gene: TRBJ2-1; v_gene: TRBV7-8; CDR3aa: CASSLDPGLGSYNEQFF
j_gene: TRBJ2-5; v_gene: TRBV9; CDR3aa: CASSVGGQGGETQYF
j_gene: TRBJ2-1; v_gene: TRBV15; CDR3aa: CATSRGLADHYNEQFF
j_gene: TRBJ1-5; v_gene: TRBV27; CDR3aa: CASSWGGNQPQHF
j_gene: TRBJ1-5; v_gene: TRBV5-5; CDR3aa: CASSLAGNSNQPQHF
j_gene: TRBJ1-1; v_gene: TRBV5-4; CDR3aa: CASTGTGDTEAFF
j_gene: TRBJ1-2; v_gene: TRBV7-9; CDR3aa: CASSTPGVNYGYTF
j_gene: TRBJ2-3; v_gene: TRBV27; CDR3aa: CASFRAGSTDTQYF
j_gene: TRBJ1-6; v_gene: TRBV7-9; CDR3aa: CASSPPASNLSYNSPLHF
j_gene: TRBJ1-6; v_gene: TRBV30; CDR3aa: CAWTGTGYSPLHF
j_gene: TRBJ2-1; v_gene: TRBV11-2; CDR3aa: CASSQDFNGNEQFF
j_gene: TRBJ1-2; v_gene: TRBV5-1; CDR3aa: CASSLDRYANYGYTF
j_gene: TRBJ2-7; v_gene: TRBV19; CDR3aa: CASSIEHSPEGEQYF
j_gene: TRBJ2-1; v_gene: TRBV5-1; CDR3aa: CASSLAGAGGPALNEQFF
j_gene: TRBJ2-7; v_gene: TRBV9; CDR3aa: CASSFRVEGDEQYF
j_gene: TRBJ1-6; v_gene: TRBV5-1; CDR3aa: CASSPDRFSSPLHF
j_gene: TRBJ2-1; v_gene: TRBV27; CDR3aa: CASSIYSRNAYNEQFF
j_gene: TRBJ2-7; v_gene: TRBV19; CDR3aa: CASSISTGETYEQYF
j_gene: TRBJ1-1; v_gene: TRBV5-1; CDR3aa: CASSPTTGKVNTEAFF
j_gene: TRBJ2-1; v_gene: TRBV25-1; CDR3aa: CASTGDEQFF
j_gene: TRBJ1-2; v_gene: TRBV9; CDR3aa: CASSPERGQRNYGYTF
j_gene: TRBJ2-1; v_gene: TRBV19; CDR3aa: CASSIQGVHEQFF
j_gene: TRBJ2-1; v_gene: TRBV5-6; CDR3aa: CASSLYYEQFF
j_gene: TRBJ2-5; v_gene: TRBV7-9; CDR3aa: CASSLTSGTQETQYF
j_gene: TRBJ2-1; v_gene: TRBV21-1; CDR3aa: CASSNPWTSGPHNEQFF
j_gene: TRBJ2-7; v_gene: TRBV9; CDR3aa: CASSVGDRGYEQYF
j_gene: TRBJ1-1; v_gene: TRBV25-1; CDR3aa: CASSDLHRDTGTEAFF
j_gene: TRBJ1-4; v_gene: TRBV3-1/TRBV3-2; CDR3aa: CASSQGHGSSTNEKLFF
j_gene: TRBJ1-3; v_gene: TRBV6-1; CDR3aa: CASSEWARGYSGNTIYF
j_gene: TRBJ1-1; v_gene: TRBV11-2; CDR3aa: CASSYAQGGNTEAFF
j_gene: TRBJ2-6; v_gene: TRBV6-4; CDR3aa: CASSDSRSGANVLTF